These T cell receptor beta chains were read from a single sample in a study of molecular identifiers for immune sequencing clone quantification. TCRdb used MiXCR to reprocess the PCR reads, holding one entry per CDR3 protein. The table includes 70,000 to 95,000 distinct CDR3 sequences, roughly 20% detected once. The sequencing input was naive CD8+ T cells from blood, with Jurkat cell RNA spiked in. These receptors all stem from a human donor in good health. Some libraries in this study had Jurkat cell RNA spiked in. Each CDR3 is given with its conserved first and last residue. The order of the fields is V gene, CDR3 protein.

TRBV12-3/TRBV12-4 | CASSPLGLEQYF
TRBV7-9 | CASSPILPTEAFF
TRBV6-2/TRBV6-3 | CASSYDRDARREQFF
TRBV7-6 | CASSLTRLDTQYF
TRBV27 | CASSLQKNTEAFF
TRBV12-3/TRBV12-4 | CASSFPGDEQFF
TRBV5-3 | CASTLMGNQPQHF
TRBV11-2 | CASSRVGSGNTIYF
TRBV19 | CASSIDLTYEQYF
TRBV6-2/TRBV6-3 | CASSITGTSNQPQHF
TRBV4-1 | CASSLGGAGTGELFF
TRBV28 | CASSLSQLSTDTQYF
TRBV20-1 | CSARETMDRTYSGNTIYF
TRBV6-5 | CASSYGRGLAGAYTDTQYF
TRBV7-9 | CASSLGAGTNTEAFF
TRBV28 | CASSRGRSEETQYF
TRBV11-2 | CASSLGLAGEETQYF
TRBV12-3/TRBV12-4 | CASSFGVLGSIGEGLYGYTF
TRBV7-9 | CASRRVPSGGRQNTGELFF
TRBV28 | CASSFGSGQQPQHF
TRBV12-3/TRBV12-4 | CASGDRTSGANVLTF
TRBV28 | CASRFGQGAWNQPQHF
TRBV11-2 | CASSLGSGNQPQHF
TRBV28 | CASSYRTSVSYEQYF
TRBV6-5 | CASSYGVSGADEQYF
TRBV27 | CASSRTLGYEQYF
TRBV28 | CASSNPPSSGVNTGELFF
TRBV28 | CASSFGAEGQPQHF
TRBV29-1 | CSVEETGSYEQYF
TRBV27 | CASRGWTGEAPYEQYF
TRBV10-3 | CAISDPTGLIEQYF
TRBV11-2 | CASSSAGTGSYEQYF
TRBV27 | CASKTGTSVYNEQFF
TRBV5-6 | CASSSGDSGLIDTQYF
TRBV4-2 | CASSQETTDGNTIYF
TRBV13 | CASSLGGTWGEKLFF
TRBV5-4 | CASSLGTSGYEQYF